A single T cell receptor beta chain is shown here with its context. In the source study's methods: Amplification from reference gene primers served as the basis for estimated nucleated cell counts. The protocol was immunoSEQ multiplex PCR, while the TCRdb copy is restricted to in-frame clones and leaves out a portion. The V and J calls and the clone size are those of that table, but D and trimming were determined from the DNA. The sample lists over 60,000 clones; 70% to 90% were seen once. CDR3 length: 17 amino acids. This sample stems from a study of blood T cell repertoires in COVID-19. The V gene is TRBV21-1, the J gene TRBJ1-3. TRBV21-1 is given as a pseudogene. Sequencing input: peripheral blood. This receptor was identified in a man aged 65 to 79 with active or convalescent COVID-19. As DNA, the CDR3 is TGTGCCAGCAGCAAAAGGGAAGGGTCGGGGATAGGAAACACCATATATTTT. Its protein is CASSKREGSGIGNTIYF.